This TCR beta chain was observed in a study of blood T cell repertoires in COVID-19. Here immunoSEQ multiplex PCR was the method, and the copy in TCRdb shows in-frame clones only, minus some. The sample consists of some 120,000 clones, about 86% of them appearing once. This CDR3 contains 15 residues. Trimming removed 2 bases from V and 4 bases from J; junction bases left unmatched: 5. Germline V lookup: CDR1 MNHEY, CDR2 SMNVEV (reference sequence). Sequencing used peripheral blood. The chain employs TRBV27 and TRBJ2-1, with 7 bases aligning to TRBD1. This clonotype originated in a woman aged 45 to 65 with acute or convalescent COVID-19. This CDR3 reads CASSLGQALYNEQFF. CDR3 nucleotides: TGTGCCAGCAGTTTAGGACAGGCCTTATACAATGAGCAGTTCTTC.